Listed here is a single TCR beta chain. Its target is unknown. Other nucleotide sequences from this sample produce the same CDR3. This sample is drawn from a study of T cell responses to AZD1222 COVID-19 vaccine. Notes on the study in general: Researchers report vaccine-associated CD4 TCRs spanning spike, with dominance at 160-218 and 743-854. There were mostly white British donors and more females than males, and clonal diversity was possibly underestimated. Of spike-specific TCRs, nearly half reportedly target regions left unmutated in variants.

Repertoires were generated with immunoSEQ multiplex PCR, while TCRdb's copy carries only in-frame clones and drops some. The sample holds about 140,000 clones, approximately 95% seen once. Germline values: CDR1 MDHEN, CDR2 SYDVKM. The CDR3 length is 12 residues. V was pared by 2 bases and J by 3 bases, with 4 bases between. The sequenced sample was peripheral blood, obtained 28 days after the second AZD1222 dose. This TCR came from an adult who received the AZD1222 COVID-19 vaccine. The chain carries TRBV28 and TRBJ1-2; D is ambiguous. The CDR3 DNA reads TGTGCCAGCAGTTTAACAGACTATGGCTACACCTTC. Translating it yields CASSLTDYGYTF.